This T cell receptor beta chain appears in the sequencing data of a study of T-cell reconstitution after alpha-beta-depleted transplantation in children. TCRbeta library construction was performed incorporating unique molecular identifiers. Via MiXCR, TCRdb re-called the PCR reads, giving one row per CDR3 protein. The sample holds 350,000 to 450,000 distinct CDR3 sequences; around 21% are singletons and the top ten take 3.5% to 4%. The table lists this clonotype with many counts. The CDR3 spans 17 residues. Germline lookup yields CDR1 ENHRY and CDR2 SYGVKD. Trimming removed 0 bases from V and 6 bases from J; junction bases left unmatched: 13.

The V gene is TRBV10-3, the J gene TRBJ2-7; the match to TRBD2 covers 8 bases. The sample consisted of PBMCs from the stem cell graft donor, taken from the stem cell graft. This TCR was sampled from a human donor who donated a stem cell graft to a child with acute myeloid leukemia. In nucleotides, the CDR3 is TGTGCCATCAGTGAGTCTGGGTCTAGCGGGTCTCTTATCGAGCAGTACTTC. As protein: CAISESGSSGSLIEQYF.